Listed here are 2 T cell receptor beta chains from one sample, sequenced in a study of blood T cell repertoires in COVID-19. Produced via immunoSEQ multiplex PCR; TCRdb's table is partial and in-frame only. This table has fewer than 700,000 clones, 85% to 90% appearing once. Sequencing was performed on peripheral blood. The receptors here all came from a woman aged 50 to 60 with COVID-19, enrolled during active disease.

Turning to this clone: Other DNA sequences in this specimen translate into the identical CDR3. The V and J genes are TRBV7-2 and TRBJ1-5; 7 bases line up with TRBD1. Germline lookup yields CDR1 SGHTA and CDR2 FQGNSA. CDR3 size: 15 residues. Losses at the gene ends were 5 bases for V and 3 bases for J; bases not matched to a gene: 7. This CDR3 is CASSPQGGNNQPQHF. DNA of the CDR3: TGTGCCAGCAGCCCGCAGGGGGGTAACAATCAGCCCCAGCATTTT.

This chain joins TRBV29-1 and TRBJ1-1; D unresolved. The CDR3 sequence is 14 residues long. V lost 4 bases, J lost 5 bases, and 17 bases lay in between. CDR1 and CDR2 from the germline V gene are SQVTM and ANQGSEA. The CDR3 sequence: CSVGGLSTGTEAFF. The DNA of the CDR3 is TGCAGCGTTGGAGGCCTCTCCACGGGGACTGAAGCTTTCTTT.